Listed here is a single T cell receptor beta chain. What it binds is not known. Assay execution proceeded at the deep level. The protocol was immunoSEQ multiplex PCR, while the TCRdb copy is restricted to in-frame clones and leaves out a portion. The profile shows 500,000 or so clones, roughly 95% of them singletons. These data originate in a study of shared clonotypes between healthy human individuals. Germline trimming cut 5 bases from V and 5 bases from J; bases unmatched to any gene: 17. The CDR3 is 17 residues long. The germline CDR1 and CDR2 sequences are SEHNR and FQNEAQ (reference sequence). General observations from the study: What rarefaction showed was incomplete sorted-subset sequencing despite large depth.

The source material was naive CD4+ T cells sorted from blood. Subset indicated: CD45RA+ positively selected. The chain recombines TRBV7-9 with TRBJ2-7, with TRBD2 matching over 8 bases. The TCR originated in a young woman in good health. The CDR3 reads CASSRQGSGILLHEQYF. CDR3 DNA sequence: TGTGCCAGCAGCCGGCAGGGTAGCGGGATTTTACTCCACGAGCAGTACTTC. Drawing the rest from reference TRBV7-9 and TRBJ2-7, the complete variable domain is DTGVSQNPRHKITKRGQNVTFRCDPISEHNRLYWYRQTLGQGPEFLTYFQNEAQLEKSRLLSDRFSAERPKGSFSTLEIQRTEQGDSAMYLCASSRQGSGILLHEQYFGPGTRLTVT.